The entry that follows covers one T cell receptor beta chain sequence. The antigen is unknown. Donor samples were obtained from healthy Caucasian individuals from Russia, aged about 6 to 95. Combining a sample-barcoded 5' primer with a J-beta primer mix, a second PCR ran for roughly 7 to 12 cycles. MiXCR was run by TCRdb on the 5' RACE reads, yielding one entry per CDR3 protein. The sample gives about 1.4 million distinct CDR3 sequences, 59% of which show up once; over 5% is in the top ten. CDR3 size: 15 residues. V was trimmed by 3 bases and J by 1 base, leaving 12 bases between them. Germline-derived CDR1 and CDR2 are SGHTA and FQGNSA. The sample originates from a study of blood T cells in healthy people across ages. General observations from the study: While age rose, TCR beta diversity per million T cells dropped in a roughly linear way.

The chain has TRBV7-2 and TRBJ1-2; possibly TRBD1 for D (6 bases). The sequencing input was blood. This TCR derives from a young man in good health. CDR3 protein: CASSLGQSFNYGYTF. CDR3 nucleotides: TGTGCCAGCAGCTTGGGACAAAGCTTTAACTATGGCTACACCTTC.